Each of the 10 T cell receptor beta chains below was sequenced from the same sample in a study of early T cells in non-severe SARS-CoV-2 infection. A single record per CDR3 protein comes from TCRdb applying MiXCR to the 5' RACE reads. The sample lists tens of thousands of distinct CDR3 sequences, around an eighth seen once, with over 3% in the top ten. The sequenced sample was whole blood. These receptors came from an adult who was a healthcare worker with PCR-confirmed SARS-CoV-2 infection or an uninfected control (not recorded which).

This clonotype has more than one count but fewer than ten. This chain connects TRBV28 to TRBJ1-5; 10 positions match TRBD1. The CDR3 totals 15 residues. The germline V gene encodes CDR1 MDHEN and CDR2 SYDVKM. V was clipped by 7 bases and J by 5 bases; unmatched bases: 8. The CDR3 region has the DNA TGTGCCAGCAAATCCCCGGGACAGGGGCATCAGCCCCAGCATTTT. Amino acids: CASKSPGQGHQPQHF.

The chain uses TRBV6-2 or TRBV6-3 and TRBJ2-7; 15 nucleotides agree with TRBD2. The germline gives CDR1 MNHEY, CDR2 SVGEGT. Germline trimming cut 2 bases from V and 4 bases from J; bases unmatched to any gene: 9. The CDR3 runs to 18 residues. The CDR3 DNA follows: TGTGCCAGCAGTTACGGGAAATGGGGACTAGCGGGAGGATACGAGCAGTACTTC. It encodes CASSYGKWGLAGGYEQYF.

This clonotype has ten or more counts. This chain joins TRBV7-6 and TRBJ1-1; D gene uncertain. V lost 1 base to trimming and J lost 4 bases, with 16 bases between them. Germline V CDR1 and CDR2: SGHVS, FNYEAQ. The CDR3 runs 16 residues. Written as DNA, the CDR3 is TGTGCCAGCAGCTTAGGGGGTGGGGTTCCGGCCACTGAAGCTTTCTTT. Residues: CASSLGGGVPATEAFF.

This clonotype appeared a few times. The V and J genes are TRBV19 and TRBJ2-3; 12 bases match TRBD1. With V trimmed by 10 bases and J by 1 base, 12 bases remained unmatched. Germline-derived CDR1 and CDR2 are LNHDA and SQIVND (reference sequence). The CDR3 contains 17 residues. CDR3 nucleotides: TGTGCCACCGTCCCGGGACAGGGGGCGTATGGCACAGATACGCAGTATTTT. Protein sequence: CATVPGQGAYGTDTQYF.

The CDR3: CASRGEASPLHF. CDR3 sequence (DNA): TGTGCCAGCAGGGGAGAGGCTTCACCCCTCCACTTT. This chain links TRBV13 with TRBJ1-6; no firm D call. The CDR3 extends over 12 amino acids. V gave up 6 bases and J gave up 9 bases, with 9 bases separating them. Germline values: CDR1 PRHDT, CDR2 FYEKMQ (reference sequence).

In its sample, this clonotype was seen a few times. The chain links TRBV21-1 to TRBJ2-1; the D call in the table, TRBD1, was not verified against the DNA. TRBV21-1 is annotated as a pseudogene. The CDR3 covers 14 residues. CDR3 loop: CAPLRPRDGNEQFF. The CDR3 DNA is TGTGCCCCCCTGAGGCCCAGGGATGGCAATGAGCAGTTCTTC.

This clonotype was counted many times. The CDR3 is CASSFSQVILSEQYF. The CDR3 DNA sequence: TGTGCCAGCAGTTTCTCACAGGTTATCTTAAGCGAGCAGTACTTC. This chain connects TRBV28 to TRBJ2-7; tentative D call: TRBD1 (5 bases). This CDR3 has 15 amino acids. In germline, CDR1 is MDHEN, CDR2 SYDVKM. V was trimmed by 3 bases and J by 6 bases, leaving 18 bases between them. The full variable domain, rest sourced from reference TRBV28 and TRBJ2-7, is DVKVTQSSRYLVKRTGEKVFLECVQDMDHENMFWYRQDPGLGLRLIYFSYDVKMKEKGDIPEGYSVSREKKERFSLILESASTNQTSMYLCASSFSQVILSEQYFGPGTRLTVT.

This clonotype has a count of ten or more. The V gene is TRBV4-1, the J gene TRBJ2-3; 7 bases align to TRBD2. V gave up 0 bases and J gave up 1 base; unmatched junction bases: 4. Germline V gene sequence: CDR1 MGHRA, CDR2 YSYEKL. The CDR3 is 16 amino acids. The CDR3, as DNA: TGCGCCAGCAGCCAAGATCAACTAGCGCGCACAGATACGCAGTATTTT. Translating gives CASSQDQLARTDTQYF.

In this sample, this clonotype turned up a few times. The V call is TRBV6-4, the J call TRBJ2-1; possible D gene TRBD2, 6 bases. Germline values: CDR1 MRHNA, CDR2 SNTAGT. Trimming shortened V by 4 bases and J by 8 bases, and 18 bases separated the two germline ends. This CDR3 comprises 15 residues. CDR3 sequence: CASSVLGGALDEQFF. CDR3 sequence (DNA): TGTGCCAGCAGTGTCCTGGGAGGCGCCCTCGATGAGCAGTTCTTC.

This clonotype was observed a few times. The genes are TRBV20-1 and TRBJ2-7; 8 bases fit TRBD2. CDR1 and CDR2 from the germline V gene are DFQATT and SNEGSKA (reference sequence). The J segment lost 6 bases and the V segment lost 6 bases, leaving 10 bases of the junction unmatched. CDR3 size: 13 residues. For the CDR3, the DNA is TGCAGTGCGAGCGGGAGAAGTTTTGGCGAGCAGTACTTC. Translated: CSASGRSFGEQYF.